These T cell receptor beta chains were read from a single sample in a study of blood T cell repertoires in COVID-19. Using immunoSEQ multiplex PCR, the repertoire was profiled, and TCRdb retains in-frame clones only, with some absent. The sample has about 58,000 clones, 78% seen once; the top ten hold over 4%. The sequenced sample was peripheral blood. These receptors originate from a human donor in a cohort sampled during active COVID-19. CDR3s leave out the opening cysteine and the closing phenylalanine or tryptophan.

>TRBJ2-7|TRBV11-1
ASSLVSGTGNYEQY
>TRBJ1-1|TRBV6-1
ASSEAQRSEAF
>TRBJ2-5|TRBV18
ASSPKRLGEETQY
>TRBJ2-7|TRBV7-3
ASSWGQGVSREQY
>TRBJ1-5|TRBV18
ASSITGFEPQH
>TRBJ1-1|TRBV27
ASSPGRMNTEAF
>TRBJ2-7|TRBV19
ASSRPGAYEQY
>TRBJ2-7|TRBV30
AWSVGGTYEQY
>TRBJ1-2|TRBV7-8
ASSPTAQGAYYGYT
>TRBJ1-2|TRBV7-9
ASSPTGPNYGYT
>TRBJ2-6|TRBV7-9
ASSARQGAPTLGANVLT
>TRBJ1-2|TRBV11-2
ASSLDRGTGSNYGYT
>TRBJ1-5|TRBV4-1
ASSGTGNQPQH
>TRBJ2-3|TRBV9
ASSVVRGEGTDTQY
>TRBJ1-3|TRBV3-1/TRBV3-2
ASSQVPDGDSGNTIY
>TRBJ1-1|TRBV5-1
ASSWREQGAGTEAF
>TRBJ2-7|TRBV10-3
AISERQGAYEQY
>TRBJ2-1|TRBV18
ASSPPGTSAYNEQF
>TRBJ2-7|TRBV6-5
ASSYGLAGTYEQY
>TRBJ1-6|TRBV11-2
ASSITGGRSPLH
>TRBJ1-5|TRBV7-2
ASSRTRGGSQPQH
>TRBJ1-5|TRBV5-6
ASSLWGGSQPQH
>TRBJ1-6|TRBV5-1
ASRDTDRLKRGNSPLH
>TRBJ2-7|TRBV5-4
ASSGSGRINEQY
>TRBJ1-5|TRBV19
ASSGGAELYQPQH
>TRBJ1-1|TRBV6-1
ASSDSGQGNTEAF
>TRBJ2-7|TRBV28
ASRRTGGSYEQY
>TRBJ1-1|TRBV5-4
ASSPGRGGTEAF
>TRBJ1-1|TRBV5-1
ASSLTGAAPRNTEAF
>TRBJ1-1|TRBV28
ASSLDRVKTEAF
>TRBJ2-5|TRBV2
ASSGISGGAETQY
>TRBJ1-1|TRBV7-2
ASSPRRQGGTEAF
>TRBJ2-7|TRBV27
ASGWTSDSYEQY
>TRBJ2-6|TRBV10-3
AIGGSSSGANVLT
>TRBJ1-1|TRBV6-5
ASSPLGGTEAF
>TRBJ1-1|TRBV28
ASSDREDTEAF
>TRBJ2-3|TRBV25-1
ASSGSKRSLSIDTQY
>TRBJ1-1|TRBV12-3/TRBV12-4
ASVKGAGTEAF
>TRBJ1-3|TRBV29-1
SVANSGNTIY
>TRBJ2-5|TRBV4-1
ASSLHPPSGNQETQY
>TRBJ2-1|TRBV24-1
ATSDSTGEPYNEQF
>TRBJ1-2|TRBV11-2
ASSLESRFYGYT
>TRBJ2-1|TRBV10-1
VRGGGKGYYNEQF
>TRBJ2-7|TRBV4-2
ASSQEVLGAGLSYEQY
>TRBJ2-1|TRBV18
ASSPLGGSSYNEQF
>TRBJ1-1|TRBV6-5
ASTPGQGRAEAF
>TRBJ1-5|TRBV4-2
ASSQTVHRGQPQH
>TRBJ2-7|TRBV5-1
ASSLRGLAGGREQY
>TRBJ2-7|TRBV13
ASSLGGLAGDEQY
>TRBJ1-1|TRBV5-4
ASSSGQGWNTEAF
>TRBJ1-1|TRBV9
ASSAPGGLNTEAF
>TRBJ2-7|TRBV11-2
ASSPADEQY
>TRBJ2-7|TRBV9
ASSVVDGGPSYEQY